This T cell receptor beta chain came from a study of T cell changes during pregnancy in multiple sclerosis. CDR1 is MNHNY, CDR2 SVGAGI, per germline (reference sequence). The CDR3 totals 14 residues. V dropped 6 bases and J dropped 2 bases, with 14 bases sitting between them. Some clones are missing from TCRdb's copy, which holds only in-frame ones; the method was immunoSEQ multiplex PCR. The data contain 40,000 to 45,000 clones, around 94% of them singletons. This receptor was obtained from a female donor with multiple sclerosis, enrolled in a pregnancy study. The chain carries TRBV6-6 and TRBJ2-7; a possible D gene is TRBD2 (5 bases). Sequenced material: peripheral blood, taken in the third trimester of pregnancy. CDR3 sequence: CASRARDLTYEQYF. The CDR3 region has the DNA TGTGCCAGCAGGGCCCGGGATCTTACCTACGAGCAGTACTTC.